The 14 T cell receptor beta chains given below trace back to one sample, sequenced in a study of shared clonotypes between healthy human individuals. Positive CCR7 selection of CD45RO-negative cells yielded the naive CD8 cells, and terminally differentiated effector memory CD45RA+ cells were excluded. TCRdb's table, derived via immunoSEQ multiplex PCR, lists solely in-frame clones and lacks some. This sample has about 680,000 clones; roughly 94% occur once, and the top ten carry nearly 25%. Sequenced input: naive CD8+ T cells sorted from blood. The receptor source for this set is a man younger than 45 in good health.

Here the CDR3 reads CASTGNGYEQYF. CDR3 bases: TGTGCCAGTACAGGGAATGGCTACGAGCAGTACTTC. The chain carries TRBV27 and TRBJ2-7; possible D gene TRBD1, 6 bases. This CDR3 contains 12 residues. Germline V gives CDR1 MNHEY, CDR2 SMNVEV (reference sequence). With 9 bases removed from V and 3 bases from J, the gap between germline ends came to 12 bases.

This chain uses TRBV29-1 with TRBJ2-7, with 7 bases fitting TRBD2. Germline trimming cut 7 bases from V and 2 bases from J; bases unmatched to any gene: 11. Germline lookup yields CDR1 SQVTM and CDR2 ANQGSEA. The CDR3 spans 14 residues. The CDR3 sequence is CSALTSEGTYEQYF. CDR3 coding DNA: TGCAGCGCTCTTACTAGCGAGGGCACCTACGAGCAGTACTTC.

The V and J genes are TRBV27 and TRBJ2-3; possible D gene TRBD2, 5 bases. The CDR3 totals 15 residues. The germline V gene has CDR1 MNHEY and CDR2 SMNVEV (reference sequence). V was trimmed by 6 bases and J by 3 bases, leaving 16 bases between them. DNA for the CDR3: TGTGCCAGCAGCACCGCCCGGAGAGGGACAGATACGCAGTATTTT. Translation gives CASSTARRGTDTQYF.

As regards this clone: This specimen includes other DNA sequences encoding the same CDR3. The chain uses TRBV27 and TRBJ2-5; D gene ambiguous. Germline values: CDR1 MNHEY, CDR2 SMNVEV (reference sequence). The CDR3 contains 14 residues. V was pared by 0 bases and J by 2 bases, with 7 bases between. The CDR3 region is CASSLSGQQETQYF. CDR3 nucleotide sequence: TGTGCCAGCAGTTTATCCGGGCAGCAAGAGACCCAGTACTTC.

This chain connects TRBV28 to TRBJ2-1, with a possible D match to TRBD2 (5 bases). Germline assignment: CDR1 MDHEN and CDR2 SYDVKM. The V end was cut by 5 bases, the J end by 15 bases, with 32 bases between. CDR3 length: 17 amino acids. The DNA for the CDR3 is TGTGCCAGCAGTCCCTACCTCTTAGTGGCCCGAATGAATGGACTGTTCTTC. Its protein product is CASSPYLLVARMNGLFF.

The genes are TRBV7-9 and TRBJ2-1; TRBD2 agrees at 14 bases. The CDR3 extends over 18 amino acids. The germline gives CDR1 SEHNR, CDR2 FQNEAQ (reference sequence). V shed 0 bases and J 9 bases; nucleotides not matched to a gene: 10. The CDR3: CASSLARTSGRRAGEQFF. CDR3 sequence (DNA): TGTGCCAGCAGCTTAGCGCGGACTAGCGGGAGGCGGGCGGGTGAGCAGTTCTTC. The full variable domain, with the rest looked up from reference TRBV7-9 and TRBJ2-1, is DTGVSQNPRHKITKRGQNVTFRCDPISEHNRLYWYRQTLGQGPEFLTYFQNEAQLEKSRLLSDRFSAERPKGSFSTLEIQRTEQGDSAMYLCASSLARTSGRRAGEQFFGPGTRLTVL.

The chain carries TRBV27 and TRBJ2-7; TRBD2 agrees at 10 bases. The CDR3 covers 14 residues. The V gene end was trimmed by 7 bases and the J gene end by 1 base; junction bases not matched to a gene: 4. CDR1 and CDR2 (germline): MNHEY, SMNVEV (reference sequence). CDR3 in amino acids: CASKRTSGSYEQYF. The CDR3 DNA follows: TGTGCCAGCAAAAGGACTAGCGGATCCTACGAGCAGTACTTC.

CDR3 nucleotide sequence: TGTGCCAGCAGCTTGGGAGGTGGGGTACATACGGTCGAGCAGTACTTC. Its protein is CASSLGGGVHTVEQYF. This rearrangement joins TRBV5-5 to TRBJ2-7, with no clear D. Deletions cut 0 bases from V and 6 bases from J, with 19 bases between. From germline, CDR1 is SGHKS and CDR2 YYEKEE (reference sequence). This CDR3 is 16 amino acids long. The full variable domain, completed using reference TRBV5-5 and TRBJ2-7, is DAGVTQSPTHLIKTRGQQVTLRCSPISGHKSVSWYQQVLGQGPQFIFQYYEKEERGRGNFPDRFSARQFPNYSSELNVNALLLGDSALYLCASSLGGGVHTVEQYFGPGTRLTVT.

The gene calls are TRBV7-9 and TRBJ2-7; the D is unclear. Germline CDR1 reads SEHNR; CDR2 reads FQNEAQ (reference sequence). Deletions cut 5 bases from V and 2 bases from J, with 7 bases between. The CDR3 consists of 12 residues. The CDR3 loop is CASSDRPYEQYF. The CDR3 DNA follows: TGTGCCAGCAGCGACCGACCCTACGAGCAGTACTTC.

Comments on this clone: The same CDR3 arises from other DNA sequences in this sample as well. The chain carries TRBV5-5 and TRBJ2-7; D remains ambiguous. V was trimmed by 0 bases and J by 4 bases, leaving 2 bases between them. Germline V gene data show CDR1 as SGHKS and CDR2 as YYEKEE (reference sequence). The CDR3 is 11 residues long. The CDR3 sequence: CASSLGYEQYF. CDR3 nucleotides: TGTGCCAGCAGCTTGGGTTACGAGCAGTACTTC. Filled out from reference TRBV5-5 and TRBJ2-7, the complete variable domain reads DAGVTQSPTHLIKTRGQQVTLRCSPISGHKSVSWYQQVLGQGPQFIFQYYEKEERGRGNFPDRFSARQFPNYSSELNVNALLLGDSALYLCASSLGYEQYFGPGTRLTVT.

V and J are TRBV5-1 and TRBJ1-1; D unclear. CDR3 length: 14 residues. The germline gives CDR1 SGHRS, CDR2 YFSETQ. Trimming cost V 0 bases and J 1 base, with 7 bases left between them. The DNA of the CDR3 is TGCGCCAGCAGCTTGGGCCGGGGGAACACTGAAGCTTTCTTT. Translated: CASSLGRGNTEAFF.

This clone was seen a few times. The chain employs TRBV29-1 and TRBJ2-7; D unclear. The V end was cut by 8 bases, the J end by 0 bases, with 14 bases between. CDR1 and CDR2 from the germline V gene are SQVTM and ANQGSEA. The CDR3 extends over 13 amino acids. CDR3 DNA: TGCAGCACTCAGGACGAGAGCTCCTACGAGCAGTACTTC. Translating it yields CSTQDESSYEQYF.

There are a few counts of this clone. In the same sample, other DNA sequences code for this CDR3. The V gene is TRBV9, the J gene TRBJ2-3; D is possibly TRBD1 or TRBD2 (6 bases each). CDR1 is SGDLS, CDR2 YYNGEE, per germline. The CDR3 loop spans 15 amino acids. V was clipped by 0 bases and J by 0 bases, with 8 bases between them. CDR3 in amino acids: CASSVGGASTDTQYF. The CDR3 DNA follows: TGTGCCAGCAGCGTAGGGGGGGCTAGCACAGATACGCAGTATTTT.

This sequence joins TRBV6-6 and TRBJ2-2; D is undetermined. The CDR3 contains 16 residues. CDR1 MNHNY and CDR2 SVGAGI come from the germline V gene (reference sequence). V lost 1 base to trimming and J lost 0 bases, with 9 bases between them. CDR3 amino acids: CASSYFWGSNTGELFF. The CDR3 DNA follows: TGTGCCAGCAGTTACTTCTGGGGTTCGAACACCGGGGAGCTGTTTTTT.